The next 5 T cell receptor beta chains were all read from a single sample in a study of shared clonotypes between healthy human individuals. The repertoire was sequenced with immunoSEQ multiplex PCR; TCRdb's copy has only in-frame clones and lacks some. Here the sample spans more than 2,000,000 clones, over 85% being singletons. The sequenced sample was naive CD4+ T cells sorted from blood. Stated subset: CD45RA+ positively selected. The receptors were gathered from a man between 18 and 35 years old in good health.

V and J are TRBV15 and TRBJ2-1; 8 nucleotides agree with TRBD1. CDR1 and CDR2 (germline): LNHNV, YYDKDF (reference sequence). This CDR3 is 16 amino acids long. The V gene end was trimmed by 1 base and the J gene end by 8 bases; junction bases not matched to a gene: 10. The CDR3, as DNA: TGTGCCACCAGCAGAGCAGCAGGGGGCGCACGGGATGAGCAGTTCTTC. Its translation: CATSRAAGGARDEQFF.

The CDR3 region is CATLTGRGRDGYTF. The DNA of the CDR3 is TGCGCCACCCTCACGGGAAGGGGGAGGGATGGCTACACCTTC. The rearrangement links TRBV23-1 to TRBJ1-2; D possibly corresponds to TRBD1 (6 bases). TRBV23-1 is placed among ORFs of uncertain function. Deletions cut 10 bases from V and 6 bases from J, with 21 bases between. This CDR3 has 14 residues.

In nucleotides, the CDR3 is TGTGCCTCCCAAGAGACAGGATACGAGCAGTACTTC. This gives the protein CASQETGYEQYF. The chain combines TRBV5-8 with TRBJ2-7, with TRBD1 as a possible D gene (6 bases). The V gene lost 10 bases and the J gene lost 4 bases, with 15 bases spanning the gap. This CDR3 has 12 amino acids. The germline V gene encodes CDR1 SGHTS and CDR2 YDEGEE.

V is TRBV14 and J is TRBJ1-1; tentatively, D is TRBD1 (5 bases). V dropped 0 bases and J dropped 4 bases, with 21 bases sitting between them. This CDR3 has 18 amino acids. The germline gives CDR1 SGHDN, CDR2 FVKESK. The DNA of the CDR3 is TGTGCCAGCAGCCAAGATCGCCAACAGCAGGGCTGGGTCACTGAAGCTTTCTTT. This sequence encodes CASSQDRQQQGWVTEAFF.

The DNA of the CDR3 is TGTGCCAGCAGCGACGGACTCCCGGTCACAGATACGCAGTATTTT. It yields the protein CASSDGLPVTDTQYF. This chain uses TRBV5-4 with TRBJ2-3; D might be TRBD2 (5 bases). V shed 4 bases and J shed 2 bases, with 14 bases lying between them. CDR1 is SGHNT and CDR2 is YYREEE in the germline V gene (reference sequence). This CDR3 has 15 amino acids.